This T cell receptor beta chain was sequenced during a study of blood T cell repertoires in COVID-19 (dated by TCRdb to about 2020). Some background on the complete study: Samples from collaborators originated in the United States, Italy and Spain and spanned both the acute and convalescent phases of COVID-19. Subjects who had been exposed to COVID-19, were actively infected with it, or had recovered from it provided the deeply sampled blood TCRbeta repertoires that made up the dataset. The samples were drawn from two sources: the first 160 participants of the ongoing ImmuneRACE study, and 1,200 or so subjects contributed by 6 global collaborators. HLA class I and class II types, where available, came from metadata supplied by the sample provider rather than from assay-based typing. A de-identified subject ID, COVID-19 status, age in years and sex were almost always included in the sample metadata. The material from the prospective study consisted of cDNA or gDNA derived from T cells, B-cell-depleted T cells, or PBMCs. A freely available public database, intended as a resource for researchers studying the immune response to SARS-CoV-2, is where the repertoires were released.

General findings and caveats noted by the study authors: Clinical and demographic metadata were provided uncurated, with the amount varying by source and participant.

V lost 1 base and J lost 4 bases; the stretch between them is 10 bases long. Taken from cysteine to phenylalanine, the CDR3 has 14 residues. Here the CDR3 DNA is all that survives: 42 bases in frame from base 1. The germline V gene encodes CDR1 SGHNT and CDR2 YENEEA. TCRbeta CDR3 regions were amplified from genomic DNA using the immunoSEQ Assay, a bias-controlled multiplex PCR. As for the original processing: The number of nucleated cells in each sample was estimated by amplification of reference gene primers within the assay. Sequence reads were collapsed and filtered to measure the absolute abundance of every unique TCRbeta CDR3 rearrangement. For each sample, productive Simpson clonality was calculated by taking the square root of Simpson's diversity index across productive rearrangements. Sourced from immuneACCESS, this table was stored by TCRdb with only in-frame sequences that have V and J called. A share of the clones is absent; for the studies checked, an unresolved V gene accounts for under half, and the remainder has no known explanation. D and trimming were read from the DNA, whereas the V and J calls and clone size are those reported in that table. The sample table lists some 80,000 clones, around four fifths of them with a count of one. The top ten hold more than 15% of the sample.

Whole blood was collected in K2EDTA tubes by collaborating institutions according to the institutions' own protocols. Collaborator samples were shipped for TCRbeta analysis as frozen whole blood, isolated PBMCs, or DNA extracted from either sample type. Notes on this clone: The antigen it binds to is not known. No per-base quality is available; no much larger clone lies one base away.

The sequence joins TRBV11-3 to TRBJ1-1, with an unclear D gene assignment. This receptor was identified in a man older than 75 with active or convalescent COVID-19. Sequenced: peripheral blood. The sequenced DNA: TGTGCCAGCAGCTTAGGCGGGAGGGCCACTGAAGCTTTCTTT. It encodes CASSLGGRATEAFF.